This entry concerns a single T cell receptor beta chain. Germline trimming cut 5 bases from V and 4 bases from J; bases unmatched to any gene: 9. Germline CDR1 and CDR2: KGHSH and LQKENI. CDR3 length: 16 amino acids. This specimen belongs to a study of shared clonotypes between healthy human individuals. The data were produced by immunoSEQ multiplex PCR, yet TCRdb's version contains in-frame clones alone and is incomplete. The table lists about half a million clones, approximately 80% of them singletons. Specimen: PBMCs. This receptor was obtained from a woman aged 40 to 55 in good health. Some clones in this sample may be carry-over from other donors' samples. This chain links TRBV18 with TRBJ1-1; TRBD1 agrees at 11 bases. The CDR3 nucleotides are TGTGCCAGCTCAAGAGGACAGGGGGCTAGCGGCACTGAAGCTTTCTTT. It codes for CASSRGQGASGTEAFF.